The clone carrying this T cell receptor (beta chain) showed up just a few times. No antigen is known for it. A second about 6 to 11 cycle PCR used barcoded and J-beta primers. Samples each returned at least 2.5 million CDR3-containing paired-end reads. TCRdb itself ran the 5' RACE reads through MiXCR, one entry per CDR3 protein. The sample lists about 1.8 million distinct CDR3 sequences, about 50% occurring once. The data belong to a study of blood T cells in healthy people across ages. Turning to the study itself: The template switching approach captured approximately one barcoded beta molecule for every two T cells.

The CDR3 sequence is 16 residues long. Unmatched junction bases numbered 10, after V lost 5 bases and J lost 0 bases. Germline CDR1 SGHNT, CDR2 YENEEA. The study recruited healthy Caucasian donors from Russia who were aged about 6 to 90. Regarding the study as a whole: Estimated diversity that came from one million T cells was considered an underestimate.

The specimen sequenced was blood. The source of this sequence is a woman aged 40 to 50 in good health. The chain links TRBV11-3 to TRBJ2-7, with 7 nucleotides matching TRBD1. In DNA form, the CDR3 reads TGTGCCAGCAGCCCAGCCCAGACAGGGAGCTCCTACGAGCAGTACTTC. Translating gives CASSPAQTGSSYEQYF.